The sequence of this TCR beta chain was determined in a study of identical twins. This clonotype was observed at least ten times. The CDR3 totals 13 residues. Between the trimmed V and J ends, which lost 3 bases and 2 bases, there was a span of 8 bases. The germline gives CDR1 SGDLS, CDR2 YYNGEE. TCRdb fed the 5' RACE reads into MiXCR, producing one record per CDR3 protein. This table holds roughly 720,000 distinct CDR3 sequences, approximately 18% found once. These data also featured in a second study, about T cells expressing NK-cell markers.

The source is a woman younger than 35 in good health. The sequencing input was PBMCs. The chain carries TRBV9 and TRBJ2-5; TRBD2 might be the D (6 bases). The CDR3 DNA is TGTGCCAGCAGCGCCGGGACTCAAGAGACCCAGTACTTC. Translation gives CASSAGTQETQYF. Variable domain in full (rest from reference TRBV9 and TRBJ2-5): DSGVTQTPKHLITATGQRVTLRCSPRSGDLSVYWYQQSLDQGLQFLIQYYNGEERAKGNILERFSAQQFPDLHSELNLSSLELGDSALYFCASSAGTQETQYFGPGTRLLVL.